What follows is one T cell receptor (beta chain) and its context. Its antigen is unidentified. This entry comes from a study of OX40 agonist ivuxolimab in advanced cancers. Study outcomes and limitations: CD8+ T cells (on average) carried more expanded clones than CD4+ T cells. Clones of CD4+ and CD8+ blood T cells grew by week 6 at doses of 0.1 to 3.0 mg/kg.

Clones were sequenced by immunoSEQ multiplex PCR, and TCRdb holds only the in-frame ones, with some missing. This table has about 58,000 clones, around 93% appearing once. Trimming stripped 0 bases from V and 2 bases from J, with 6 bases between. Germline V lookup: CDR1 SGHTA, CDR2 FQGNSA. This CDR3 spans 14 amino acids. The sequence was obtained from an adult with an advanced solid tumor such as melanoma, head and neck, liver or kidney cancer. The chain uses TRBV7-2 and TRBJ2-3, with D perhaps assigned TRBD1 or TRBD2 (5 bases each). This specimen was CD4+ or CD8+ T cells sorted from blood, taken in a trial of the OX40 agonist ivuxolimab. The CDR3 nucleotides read TGTGCCAGCAGCTTAGCGGGGGTCACAGATACGCAGTATTTT. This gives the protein CASSLAGVTDTQYF.